Detailed here is one TCR beta chain. Its antigen is still unknown. The CDR3 runs to 14 residues. The germline V gene has CDR1 SGHVS and CDR2 FQNEAQ. Trimming stripped 5 bases from V and 2 bases from J, with 13 bases between. This entry belongs to a study of vaccination effects on CD4 cells after COVID-19. Study results and caveats: Both infection-induced and vaccine-induced clones contracted markedly at late post-vaccination timepoints. Predominantly, the post-vaccine spike-reactive clones of convalescents comprised new vaccine-induced clones.

Before sequencing, viral peptide pools were used by the ViraFEST assay to expand antigen-specific CD4+ T cells. Scientists isolated CD4+ T cells after a roughly 9-day culture period ended. Documented for the person is a PCR-confirmed SARS-CoV-2 infection occurring between March and December 2020. Half the medium was replaced with IL-2 medium on days 3 and 7. TCRdb keeps only in-frame clones here, not all; method: immunoSEQ multiplex PCR. The sample carries around 47,000 clones, 65% to 70% recorded once. The chain couples TRBV7-8 to TRBJ2-7; D uncertain. The sample here was CD4+ T cells from PBMCs cultured with a peptide pool, taken before COVID-19 vaccination. The TCR sequence derives from a human donor who had a prior SARS-CoV-2 infection. CDR3 protein: CASSTRTETYEQYF. In DNA form, the CDR3 reads TGTGCCAGCAGCACCAGGACGGAAACCTACGAGCAGTACTTC.